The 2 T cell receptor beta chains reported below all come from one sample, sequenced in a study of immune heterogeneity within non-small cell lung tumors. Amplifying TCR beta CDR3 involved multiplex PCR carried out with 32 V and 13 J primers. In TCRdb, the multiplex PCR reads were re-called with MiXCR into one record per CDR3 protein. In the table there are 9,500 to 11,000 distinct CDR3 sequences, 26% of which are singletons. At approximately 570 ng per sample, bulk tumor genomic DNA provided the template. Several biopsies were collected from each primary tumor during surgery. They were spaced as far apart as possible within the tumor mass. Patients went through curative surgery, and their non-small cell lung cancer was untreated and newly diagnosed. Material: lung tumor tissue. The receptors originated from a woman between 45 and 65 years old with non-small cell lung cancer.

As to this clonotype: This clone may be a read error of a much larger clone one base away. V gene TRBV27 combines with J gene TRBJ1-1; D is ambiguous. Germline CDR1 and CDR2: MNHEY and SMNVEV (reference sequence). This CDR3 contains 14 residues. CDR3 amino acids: CAGSFQGGTTEAFF. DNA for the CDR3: TGTGCCGGCAGTTTTCAAGGCGGTACCACTGAAGCTTTCTTT.

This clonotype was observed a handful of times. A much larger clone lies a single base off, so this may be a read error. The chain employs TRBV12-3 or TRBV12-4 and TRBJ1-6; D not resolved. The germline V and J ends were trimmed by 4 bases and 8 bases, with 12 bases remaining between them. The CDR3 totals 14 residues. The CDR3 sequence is CASSSRGFYSPLHF. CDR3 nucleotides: TGTGCCAGCAGTTCCCGCGGGTTCTATTCACCCCTCCACTTT.